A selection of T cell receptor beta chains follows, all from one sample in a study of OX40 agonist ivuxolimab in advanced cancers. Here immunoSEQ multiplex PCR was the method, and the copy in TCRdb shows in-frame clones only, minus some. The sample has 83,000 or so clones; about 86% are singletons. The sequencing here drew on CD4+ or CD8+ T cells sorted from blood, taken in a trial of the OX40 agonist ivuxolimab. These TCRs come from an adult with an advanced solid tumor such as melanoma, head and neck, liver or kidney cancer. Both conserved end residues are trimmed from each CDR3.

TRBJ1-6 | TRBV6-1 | AIETVTGNSPLH
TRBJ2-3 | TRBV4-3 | ASSRLLAGNTDTQY
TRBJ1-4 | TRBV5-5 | ASSLDAGGRKGEKLF
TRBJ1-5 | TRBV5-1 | ASSREGQDNQPQH
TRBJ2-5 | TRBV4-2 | ASSQGRDSLQETQY
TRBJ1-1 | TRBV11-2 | ASSRLVQGQNTEAF
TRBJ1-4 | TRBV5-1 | ASSLQESGEKLF
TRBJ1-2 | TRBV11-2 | ASSLGGDGYT
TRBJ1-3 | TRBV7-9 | ASSLAGTGNTIY
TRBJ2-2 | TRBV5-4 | ASSSPFSGRAGELF
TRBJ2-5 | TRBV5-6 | ASNRLDRIQETQY
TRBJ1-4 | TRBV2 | ASTVYGAREKLF
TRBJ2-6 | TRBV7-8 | ASSYEGAGANVLT
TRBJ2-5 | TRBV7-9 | ASSIQETQY
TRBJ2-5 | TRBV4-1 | ASSQGVQETQY
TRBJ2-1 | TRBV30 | AWSYGTGDNEQF
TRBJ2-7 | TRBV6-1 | ASSEMSQGGAGQY
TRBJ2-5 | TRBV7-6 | ASSLVVTGGGETQY
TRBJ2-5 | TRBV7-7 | ASSLAVSVGAETQY
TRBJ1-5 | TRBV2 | ASTRGQATYSNQPQH
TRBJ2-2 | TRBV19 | ASSIDRTGAGELF
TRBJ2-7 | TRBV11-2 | ASRNYREGREQY
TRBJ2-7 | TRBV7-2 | ASSLDGTYEQY
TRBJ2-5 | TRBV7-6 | ASSPRVSGRGTFVETQY
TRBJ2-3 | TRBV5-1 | ASSGRPDSRSDTQY
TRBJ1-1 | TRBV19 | ASSIQGGDTEAF
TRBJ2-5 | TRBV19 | ASSFDREETQY
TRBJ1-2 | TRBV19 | ASMAPGGAYGYT
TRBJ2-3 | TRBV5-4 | ASKEGGGRADTQY
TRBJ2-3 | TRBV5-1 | ASSPGYRGTDTQY
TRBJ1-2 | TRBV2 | ASSASGGKSYT
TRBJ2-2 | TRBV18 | ASSKGQENTGELF
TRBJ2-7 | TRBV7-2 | ASSPRGGGYEQY
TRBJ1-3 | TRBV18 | ASSSLSTVAGNTIY
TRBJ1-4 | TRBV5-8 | ASSLGGGRVAEKLF
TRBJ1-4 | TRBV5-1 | ASSLDGNEKLF
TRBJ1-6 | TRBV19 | ASSIDRESPLH
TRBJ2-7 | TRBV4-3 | ASSQDFDRTGPKDEQY
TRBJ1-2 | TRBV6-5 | ASSYSGRGDGYT
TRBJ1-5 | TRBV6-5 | ASRESINQPQH
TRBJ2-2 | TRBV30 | AWSVTSSTGELF
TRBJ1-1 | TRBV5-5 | ASSWTGGITEAF
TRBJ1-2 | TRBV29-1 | SAPMYDGYT
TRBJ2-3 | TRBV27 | ASSPGTGSTDTQY
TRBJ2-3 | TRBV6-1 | ASSPPGRRDTQY
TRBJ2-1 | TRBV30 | AWEGRNYNEQF
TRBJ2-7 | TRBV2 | ASSADRGLYEQY
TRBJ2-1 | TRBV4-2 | ASSQEIGGGASRVVEQF
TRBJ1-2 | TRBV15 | ATSRGPGQGYGYT
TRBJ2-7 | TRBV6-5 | ASSSSGQGTYEQY
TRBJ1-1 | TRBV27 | ASSFWVGTEAF
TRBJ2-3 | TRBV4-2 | ASSLTSGGSIDTQY